The rows below give T cell receptor beta chains drawn from one sample of a study of cytomegalovirus exposure and HLA in healthy donors. Produced via immunoSEQ multiplex PCR; TCRdb's table is partial and in-frame only. This table holds tens of thousands of clones, approximately 94% found once. Sequenced: PBMCs. These receptors all come from a man between 18 and 35 years old in good health and CMV-seropositive. The CDR3 runs from the conserved cysteine through the conserved F or W. The D gene is left open where the match is weak. Clone size is given for some rows only: seen once, a few or many times, or a class if the clone is expanded.

v_call	clone_size	d_call	j_call	cdr3_nt	cdr3_aa
TRBV11-2	.	TRBD1	TRBJ1-2	TGTGCCAGCAGCTTGGACAGGGGGAACTATGGCTACACCTTC	CASSLDRGNYGYTF
TRBV18	.	.	TRBJ1-1	TGTGCCAGCTCACCCAGGGTGGGAACCATGAACACTGAAGCTTTCTTT	CASSPRVGTMNTEAFF
TRBV27	.	.	TRBJ1-2	TGTGCCAGCGCAACAGGTGGCTATGGCTACACCTTC	CASATGGYGYTF
TRBV18	.	TRBD1	TRBJ2-3	TGTGCCAGCTCACCTGACAGGGCCACAGATACGCAGTATTTT	CASSPDRATDTQYF
TRBV15	.	.	TRBJ1-5	TGTGCCACCAGCAGAGAGACGGGTGACCAGCATTTT	CATSRETGDQHF
TRBV7-9	once	.	TRBJ1-3	TGTGCCAGCAGCTTAGAACGGGGGTCTGGAAACACCATATATTTT	CASSLERGSGNTIYF
TRBV25-1	.	.	TRBJ2-5	TGTGCCAGCAGTGACGCGAAGGAGTACCAAGAGACCCAGTACTTC	CASSDAKEYQETQYF
TRBV4-1	.	.	TRBJ2-3	TGCGCCAGCAGCCAAGTAGGGTTGAGGGATGCGCAGTATTTT	CASSQVGLRDAQYF
TRBV6-1	.	.	TRBJ1-1	TGTGCCACCAATGAGTGGAGCACTGAAGCTTTCTTT	CATNEWSTEAFF
TRBV6-1	.	TRBD1	TRBJ1-6	TGTGCCAGCAGTGAAGCTGCTGGACAGGTAAATAATTCACCCCTCCACTTT	CASSEAAGQVNNSPLHF
TRBV11-2	once	.	TRBJ2-3	TGTGCCAGCAGCTTAGATTGGAGGGCTGGAGATACGCAGTATTTT	CASSLDWRAGDTQYF
TRBV5-6	few	.	TRBJ2-1	TGTGCCAGCAGCGTTGGCGCTAGCGCTGGCAATGAGCAGTTCTTC	CASSVGASAGNEQFF
TRBV18	few	.	TRBJ2-1	TGTGCCAGCTCCCTCAAGACAGGAGCCAATGAGCAGTTCTTC	CASSLKTGANEQFF
TRBV2	.	.	TRBJ1-5	TGTGCCAGCAGTTGGGCATTTGGCAATCAGCCCCAGCATTTT	CASSWAFGNQPQHF
TRBV5-1	.	.	TRBJ2-1	TGCGCCAGCAGCTTGGTTGGGCTAGCAAGCAATGAGCAGTTCTTC	CASSLVGLASNEQFF
TRBV11-3	.	TRBD1	TRBJ2-1	TGTGCCAGCAGCTTTACAGGGGGCGGTGAGCAGTTCTTC	CASSFTGGGEQFF
TRBV6-6	.	.	TRBJ2-7	TGTGCCAGCACCCAGGGGCCCCGGTTGAACTACGAGCAGTACTTC	CASTQGPRLNYEQYF
TRBV7-6	.	.	TRBJ2-7	TGTGCCAGCAGCCGTGGCTCACCGACAGAATACTACGAGCAGTACTTC	CASSRGSPTEYYEQYF
TRBV7-8	.	TRBD1	TRBJ1-2	TGTGCCAGCAGCCCTTTGCGGACAGGCCCCTGGTTGAGCTACACCTTC	CASSPLRTGPWLSYTF
TRBV19	.	.	TRBJ2-1	TGTGCCAGTAGACCCCTCATGAGCTCCTACAATGAGCAGTTCTTC	CASRPLMSSYNEQFF
TRBV6-5	.	.	TRBJ2-5	TGTGCCAGCAGTTACTCGACGGCACAGGGCCAAGAGACCCAGTACTTC	CASSYSTAQGQETQYF
TRBV7-2	.	.	TRBJ1-3	TGTGCCAGCAGCTTAGATCCCCTTGGAAACACCATATATTTT	CASSLDPLGNTIYF
TRBV6-5	.	TRBD2	TRBJ2-5	TGTGCCAGCAACCTAGCGGGGGGGGAGACCCAGTACTTC	CASNLAGGETQYF
TRBV25-1	few	TRBD1	TRBJ1-4	TGTGCCAGCAGTGAAATGCAGGGGGCAACTAATGAAAAACTGTTTTTT	CASSEMQGATNEKLFF
TRBV6-1	once	TRBD1	TRBJ2-7	TGTGCCAGCGTTCGGGGACAGAACTACGAGCAGTACTTC	CASVRGQNYEQYF
TRBV5-6	.	TRBD2	TRBJ2-3	TGTGCCAGCAGCTTTAGGGGGGTGACTAGCGGGCGCACAGATACGCAGTATTTT	CASSFRGVTSGRTDTQYF
TRBV5-6	.	.	TRBJ1-3	TGTGCCAGCAGCCCCCTTCCACGGAGCTCTGGAAACACCATATATTTT	CASSPLPRSSGNTIYF
TRBV6-5	.	.	TRBJ1-1	TGTGCCAGCAGTTTAGGGGGTTGGGCTGAAGCTTTCTTT	CASSLGGWAEAFF
TRBV6-1	.	.	TRBJ1-6	TGTGCCAACTCGCTGGGACAAAGTAATTCACCCCTCCACTTT	CANSLGQSNSPLHF
TRBV4-1	.	.	TRBJ1-3	TGCGCCAGCAGCCAACCAACAGGATCCTCTGGAAACACCATATATTTT	CASSQPTGSSGNTIYF
TRBV4-1	.	.	TRBJ1-6	TGCGCCAGCAGCCAAGAAGCTAGGAGCTCCTATAATTCACCCCTCCACTTT	CASSQEARSSYNSPLHF
TRBV19	.	TRBD2	TRBJ2-2	TGTGCCAGTAGTATCTTTGGCGGGAGTAGTGTCGGGGAGCTGTTTTTT	CASSIFGGSSVGELFF
TRBV6-6	.	.	TRBJ1-3	TGTGCCAGCAGTTCTATGATTTCTGGAAACACCATATATTTT	CASSSMISGNTIYF
TRBV13	.	.	TRBJ2-1	TGTGCCAGCAGCCGGGACACGTCCCCCTACAATGAGCAGTTCTTC	CASSRDTSPYNEQFF
TRBV28	.	TRBD2	TRBJ2-7	TGTGCCAGCAGTTTATCTCTAGCGGGAGCCTACGAGCAGTACTTC	CASSLSLAGAYEQYF
TRBV25-1	.	TRBD1	TRBJ2-7	TGTGCCAGCAGTGAGCAGGGGGCGCTGGGTGAGCAGTACTTC	CASSEQGALGEQYF
TRBV27	.	TRBD1	TRBJ1-1	TGTGCCAGCAGTTCCTCTCATACCGGGACAGGCATGAACACTGAAGCTTTCTTT	CASSSSHTGTGMNTEAFF
TRBV27	.	TRBD1	TRBJ2-5	TGTGCCAGCAGTGGAACAGGGGGCACGGAGACCCAGTACTTC	CASSGTGGTETQYF
TRBV28	once	TRBD1	TRBJ2-3	TGTGCCAGCAGTTTTCCCCAGGGGGTTACAGATACGCAGTATTTT	CASSFPQGVTDTQYF
TRBV28	.	.	TRBJ2-3	TGTGCCAGCAGTTTGCGAGGGAGGATTCAAGATACGCAGTATTTT	CASSLRGRIQDTQYF
TRBV14	.	.	TRBJ2-7	TGTGCCAGCAGCCAAGATACGGGAAGAAATCAGTACTTC	CASSQDTGRNQYF
TRBV9	.	.	TRBJ2-7	TGTGCCAGCAGCGTAGGGGGCTTTGGGGCCTACGAGCAGTACTTC	CASSVGGFGAYEQYF